The 17 T cell receptor beta chains below were found in one sample sequenced in a study of CD8 T cells in Susac syndrome. Random hexamers were used to reverse transcribe the RNA input (about 0.5 to 1 ug). Each CDR3 protein gets one entry after TCRdb re-called the immunoSEQ multiplex PCR reads with MiXCR. Counted here are about 300,000 distinct CDR3 sequences, 65% to 90% occurring once; the ten biggest clones make up 0.21%. Sequencing was performed on CD8+ T cells from PBMCs. The receptors stem from a human donor with multiple sclerosis.

This rearrangement joins TRBV7-8 to TRBJ2-2, with D perhaps TRBD1 (6 bases). The ends were cut back, 6 bases at V and 3 bases at J, with 8 bases in the middle. CDR1 SGHVS and CDR2 FQNEAQ come from the germline V gene. The CDR3 runs to 13 residues. The CDR3 DNA reads as TGTGCCAGCAGGGACAGTTACACCGGGGAGCTGTTTTTT. Translating it yields CASRDSYTGELFF.

The V and J genes are TRBV19 and TRBJ2-2; TRBD2 matches at 7 bases. Losses at the gene ends were 11 bases for V and 9 bases for J; bases not matched to a gene: 15. CDR3 size: 14 residues. Germline CDR1 and CDR2: LNHDA and SQIVND (reference sequence). Here the CDR3 reads CAASGGRDYRELFF. The CDR3 coding sequence is TGTGCCGCATCGGGAGGCCGGGACTACAGGGAGCTGTTTTTT.

The chain joins TRBV27 to TRBJ1-1; the D is unclear. Trimming removed 3 bases at V and 5 bases at J, with 16 bases between. Germline CDR1 MNHEY, CDR2 SMNVEV (reference sequence). The CDR3 length is 15 residues. CDR3 in DNA: TGTGCCAGCAGTTTTAATAGCGGTTTTCCGACTGAAGCTTTCTTT. Encoded protein: CASSFNSGFPTEAFF.

This clonotype was detected only once. The chain recombines TRBV4-3 with TRBJ1-2; no reliable D call. There are 14 residues in the CDR3. Germline V gives CDR1 LGHNA, CDR2 YSLEER. The V gene lost 0 bases and the J gene lost 4 bases, with 9 bases spanning the gap. CDR3 protein: CASSQESSFYGYTF. DNA for the CDR3: TGCGCCAGCAGCCAAGAGTCCAGCTTCTATGGCTACACCTTC.

The chain uses TRBV29-1 and TRBJ2-3, with TRBD2 matching 7 bases. V lost 1 base and J lost 2; bases outside the gene matches: 21. In germline, CDR1 is SQVTM, CDR2 ANQGSEA. The CDR3 is made up of 20 amino acids. CDR3 coding DNA: TGCAGCGTTGAAGGCGGATGGAGGGAGGGCCGTTCTACTGTCACAGATACGCAGTATTTT. Protein product: CSVEGGWREGRSTVTDTQYF.

This chain links TRBV12-3 or TRBV12-4 with TRBJ2-1; possible D gene TRBD2, 5 bases. CDR3 length: 14 amino acids. V was clipped by 7 bases and J by 4 bases, with 14 bases between them. This CDR3 reads CASTLARSYNEQFF. The CDR3 nucleotides read TGTGCCAGCACCTTAGCGCGTTCATACAATGAGCAGTTCTTC.

The chain joins TRBV3-1 to TRBJ2-1, with TRBD2 as a possible D gene (6 bases). CDR3 length equals 16 residues. Germline V lookup: CDR1 LGHDT, CDR2 YNNKEL (reference sequence). V was pared by 4 bases and J by 3 bases, with 16 bases between. This chain's CDR3 is CASSLFLGGDYNEQFF. The CDR3 DNA reads TGTGCCAGCAGCCTTTTCCTCGGGGGAGACTACAATGAGCAGTTCTTC.

The CDR3 region has the DNA TGTGCCAGCAGCCCGTGGCTAGCGGGGGAGTTCTACTACGAGCAGTACTTC. This encodes CASSPWLAGEFYYEQYF. The V and J genes are TRBV7-9 and TRBJ2-7; 10 nucleotides align to TRBD2. The ends lost 5 bases at V and 3 bases at J; junction bases unmatched: 13. Germline CDR1 reads SEHNR; CDR2 reads FQNEAQ (reference sequence). The CDR3 has 17 amino acids.

The V call is TRBV4-3, the J call TRBJ2-7; 7 bases are a match to TRBD2. Trimming cost V 2 bases and J 7 bases; bases outside gene matches: 8. This CDR3 comprises 14 residues. From germline, CDR1 is LGHNA and CDR2 YSLEER. CDR3 sequence: CASSQHSGWAEQYF. The CDR3 bases are TGCGCCAGCAGCCAACATAGCGGGTGGGCGGAGCAGTACTTC.

The sample holds a few counts of this clonotype. The V and J genes are TRBV5-4 and TRBJ2-7; D unresolved. Per the germline V gene, CDR1 is SGHNT and CDR2 is YYREEE (reference sequence). CDR3 length equals 16 residues. With 2 bases removed from V and 3 bases from J, the gap between germline ends came to 18 bases. The CDR3 sequence is CASSFQPLGRIYEQYF. Here the CDR3 DNA reads TGTGCCAGCAGCTTTCAACCGCTAGGACGGATCTACGAGCAGTACTTC.

The chain has TRBV27 and TRBJ1-1; D is undetermined. Trimming stripped 5 bases from V and 5 bases from J, with 15 bases between. This CDR3 has 14 residues. Germline V gives CDR1 MNHEY, CDR2 SMNVEV (reference sequence). As DNA, the CDR3 is TGTGCCAGCAGTATTAACCCTCAGTCGACTGAAGCTTTCTTT. Amino acid sequence: CASSINPQSTEAFF.

This clonotype occurred once. This rearrangement joins TRBV5-1 to TRBJ1-1; D uncertain. The CDR3 contains 14 residues. V lost 1 base, J lost 2 bases, and 9 bases lay in between. Germline CDR1 reads SGHRS; CDR2 reads YFSETQ. DNA of the CDR3: TGCGCCAGCAGCTTGTCAGGATTTAACACTGAAGCTTTCTTT. Translating it yields CASSLSGFNTEAFF.

This chain joins TRBV7-9 and TRBJ2-3; D possibly corresponds to TRBD1 (6 bases). V was shortened by 5 bases and J by 0 bases, with 12 bases between the two germline ends. The V gene's germline CDR1 is SEHNR and CDR2 FQNEAQ (reference sequence). This CDR3 is built from 15 residues. Here the CDR3 reads CASSPPGVSTDTQYF. CDR3 coding DNA: TGTGCCAGCAGCCCACCAGGGGTGAGCACAGATACGCAGTATTTT. The full variable domain, its missing parts supplied by reference TRBV7-9 and TRBJ2-3, is DTGVSQNPRHKITKRGQNVTFRCDPISEHNRLYWYRQTLGQGPEFLTYFQNEAQLEKSRLLSDRFSAERPKGSFSTLEIQRTEQGDSAMYLCASSPPGVSTDTQYFGPGTRLTVL.

V gene TRBV28 combines with J gene TRBJ2-7, with TRBD2 matching 9 bases. From germline, CDR1 is MDHEN and CDR2 SYDVKM. The V segment lost 5 bases and the J segment 0 bases; nucleotides outside the gene matches: 8. The CDR3 sequence is 16 residues long. The CDR3 is CASSKRLAEPSYEQYF. In nucleotides, the CDR3 is TGTGCCAGCAGTAAGAGACTAGCGGAGCCCTCCTACGAGCAGTACTTC.

Only a few counts were recorded for this clonotype. The chain employs TRBV4-3 and TRBJ2-7; D is unresolved. Germline V CDR1 and CDR2: LGHNA, YSLEER. V lost 2 bases and J lost 0, with 20 bases in between. CDR3 length: 18 residues. The CDR3, as DNA: TGCGCCAGCAGCCAAAGCGCTCGTGGGCTAGGGATCTCCTACGAGCAGTACTTC. It specifies CASSQSARGLGISYEQYF.

The CDR3 DNA is TGTGCCAGCAGCTTAGAAGGTCTCCTGGCCTACAATGAGCAGTTCTTC. This encodes CASSLEGLLAYNEQFF. The V and J genes are TRBV7-9 and TRBJ2-1; D gene uncertain. V lost 1 base and J lost 2, with 12 bases in between. The CDR3 length is 16 residues. Germline V gene sequence: CDR1 SEHNR, CDR2 FQNEAQ (reference sequence).

V gene TRBV9 combines with J gene TRBJ2-2; D gene ambiguous. Trimming left V 4 bases short and J 13 bases short, with 14 bases between. Germline V gene data show CDR1 as SGDLS and CDR2 as YYNGEE. The CDR3 sequence is 12 residues long. The CDR3 sequence: CASSPSGDGLFF. CDR3 DNA sequence: TGTGCCAGCAGCCCCTCGGGCGATGGGCTGTTTTTT.